The 11 T cell receptor beta chains in this list originate from one sample, sequenced in a study of blood T cell repertoires in COVID-19. Data came from immunoSEQ multiplex PCR; TCRdb stores just in-frame clones and leaves some out. The table has hundreds of thousands of clones, approximately 90% seen once. Sequencing was done on a sample of peripheral blood. The receptors were gathered from a man between 18 and 29 years old with COVID-19, enrolled during active disease.

The rearrangement uses TRBV10-3 and TRBJ1-2; the D is unclear. The V and J ends lost 4 bases and 3 bases respectively, with 6 bases between them. Germline CDR1 is ENHRY and CDR2 is SYGVKD. This CDR3 spans 12 amino acids. The CDR3 DNA reads as TGTGCCATCAGTGGCCCGGACTATGGCTACACCTTC. This gives the protein CAISGPDYGYTF.

This clone was observed a single time. This chain connects TRBV5-8 to TRBJ2-3, with D possibly being TRBD2 (5 bases). Trimming pared 4 bases from V and 1 base from J, leaving 16 bases between. This CDR3 is built from 16 residues. Per germline, CDR1 SGHTS and CDR2 YDEGEE. The CDR3 nucleotides are TGTGCCAGCAGCCCGGCTTCTAGCCATCGCACAGATACGCAGTATTTT. Translating it yields CASSPASSHRTDTQYF. The full variable domain, rest sourced from reference TRBV5-8 and TRBJ2-3, is EAGVTQSPTHLIKTRGQQATLRCSPISGHTSVYWYQQALGLGLQFLLWYDEGEERNRGNFPPRFSGRQFPNYSSELNVNALELEDSALYLCASSPASSHRTDTQYFGPGTRLTVL.

This clone appeared once. V is TRBV6-5 and J is TRBJ1-4, with TRBD1 matching over 9 bases. Trimming at V came to 5 bases and at J to 8 bases, leaving 6 bases not matched to a gene. The CDR3 contains 14 residues. The germline gives CDR1 MNHEY, CDR2 SVGAGI. CDR3 nucleotides: TGTGCCAGCAGTACAGACAGGGGGGTCGAAAAACTGTTTTTT. This gives the protein CASSTDRGVEKLFF.

CDR3 loop: CASSQGLAETQYF. DNA of the CDR3: TGTGCCAGCAGCCAAGGACTAGCAGAGACCCAGTACTTC. The chain couples TRBV14 to TRBJ2-5, with 7 bases that match TRBD2. This CDR3 spans 13 amino acids. Looked up from germline, CDR1 is SGHDN and CDR2 is FVKESK. V was clipped by 1 base and J by 4 bases; unmatched bases: 0.

The J gene is TRBJ2-2, the V gene TRBV11-3; 7 bases are a match to TRBD1. This CDR3 contains 14 residues. V trimming: 4 bases; J trimming: 7 bases; junction bases outside the gene matches: 6. Germline-derived CDR1 and CDR2 are SGHNT and YENEEA. The CDR3 sequence is CASSSPRGNGELFF. The CDR3 nucleotides read TGTGCCAGCAGCTCACCCAGGGGGAACGGGGAGCTGTTTTTT.

This rearrangement joins TRBV27 to TRBJ1-1; D unresolved. The CDR3 consists of 12 residues. Trimming pared 8 bases from V and 0 bases from J, leaving 7 bases between. From germline, CDR1 is MNHEY and CDR2 SMNVEV (reference sequence). The CDR3 sequence: CASGPMNTEAFF. In DNA form, the CDR3 reads TGTGCCAGCGGGCCTATGAACACTGAAGCTTTCTTT.

The chain links TRBV20-1 to TRBJ2-5, with TRBD2 as a possible D gene (6 bases). Trimming pared 3 bases from V and 3 bases from J, leaving 17 bases between. The CDR3 contains 15 residues. Germline V gene lookup returns CDR1 DFQATT and CDR2 SNEGSKA (reference sequence). DNA for the CDR3: TGCAGTGCTAGTTCTGCGAGCGGGTGGGAAGAGACCCAGTACTTC. It encodes CSASSASGWEETQYF.

The gene calls are TRBV24-1 and TRBJ2-3; 8 bases fit TRBD2. Germline CDR1 reads KGHDR; CDR2 reads SFDVKD. The J segment lost 4 bases and the V segment lost 7 bases, leaving 9 bases of the junction unmatched. The CDR3 loop spans 15 amino acids. CDR3 loop: CATRAGERLADTQYF. CDR3 nucleotide sequence: TGTGCCACCAGAGCGGGAGAGAGGCTGGCAGATACGCAGTATTTT.

V and J are TRBV10-1 and TRBJ1-1; perhaps TRBD1 as D (6 bases). Trimming cost V 3 bases and J 14 bases, with 19 bases left between them. CDR1 and CDR2 (germline): WNHNN, SYGVQD (reference sequence). There are 13 residues in the CDR3. The CDR3 reads CASSDNGGRKVFF. The DNA of the CDR3 is TGCGCCAGCAGTGATAACGGGGGGCGAAAAGTCTTCTTT.

The chain is built from TRBV6-6 and TRBJ2-7; D might be TRBD1 (6 bases). Trimming removed 5 bases from V and 1 base from J, with 6 bases in between. From germline, CDR1 is MNHNY and CDR2 SVGAGI (reference sequence). The CDR3 runs to 12 residues. CDR3 in amino acids: CASSGQSYEQYF. The DNA of the CDR3 is TGTGCCAGCAGTGGACAGTCCTACGAGCAGTACTTC.

The gene calls are TRBV7-9 and TRBJ1-5, with a tentative D call TRBD1 (6 bases). The CDR3 sequence is 15 residues long. Germline-derived CDR1 and CDR2 are SEHNR and FQNEAQ (reference sequence). V gave up 4 bases and J gave up 4 bases, with 14 bases separating them. CDR3 protein: CASSSSGTPNQPQHF. Here the CDR3 DNA reads TGTGCCAGCAGCTCGTCCGGGACACCTAATCAGCCCCAGCATTTT. The full variable domain, its missing parts supplied by reference TRBV7-9 and TRBJ1-5, is DTGVSQNPRHKITKRGQNVTFRCDPISEHNRLYWYRQTLGQGPEFLTYFQNEAQLEKSRLLSDRFSAERPKGSFSTLEIQRTEQGDSAMYLCASSSSGTPNQPQHFGDGTRLSIL.